The present entry profiles one TCR beta chain with its context. What it recognizes is unknown. Germline CDR1 reads GTSNPN; CDR2 reads SVGIG (reference sequence). V was pared by 2 bases and J by 1 base, with 11 bases between. The CDR3 consists of 14 residues. These data belong to a study of shared clonotypes between healthy human individuals. Study-wide context: Three plates were used per donor for CD4 naive, three for CD4 memory, two for CD8 naive and one for CD8 memory. Study-wide points: Among non-shared clonotypes, generation probabilities were lower than among those shared by all four donors.

Terminally differentiated effector memory CD45RA+ cells were excluded from the naive CD8 cells, which were CD45RO-negative and positively selected for CCR7. This was a deep-level run. The table came from immunoSEQ multiplex PCR; TCRdb's copy has only in-frame clones and leaves some out. The sample has about 2.1 million clones, under 95% seen once. The sequenced sample consisted of naive CD8+ T cells from PBMCs. The J gene is TRBJ2-5, the V gene TRBV30; D might be TRBD1 (6 bases). This receptor was identified in a man aged 18 to 30 in good health. Some clones in this sample may be carry-over from other donors' samples. The CDR3 DNA is TGTGCCTGGAGTTGGGGACATCCCCAAGAGACCCAGTACTTC. It codes for CAWSWGHPQETQYF.